This T cell receptor (beta chain) comes out of a study of blood T cell repertoires in COVID-19. Whole-study context: Samples came from the United States, Italy and Spain, spanning acute and convalescent COVID-19. Nucleic acid was either cDNA or gDNA, and it came from T cells, B-cell-depleted T cells, or PBMCs.

The CDR3 is 14 residues long. Germline lookup yields CDR1 MNHEY and CDR2 SVGAGI. The V segment lost 6 bases and the J segment 8 bases; nucleotides outside the gene matches: 8. The authors' processing: Reference gene primer amplification in the assay estimated nucleated cell counts. Produced via immunoSEQ multiplex PCR; TCRdb's table is partial and in-frame only. V and J calls and clone size follow that table, whereas D and trimming were derived from the DNA. The sample comprises 250,000 or so clones, 75% to 90% of which are singletons, and approximately 5% rests with the top ten. This clonotype was sampled from a woman aged 40 to 50 who had recovered from COVID-19. The chain recombines TRBV6-5 with TRBJ2-1; 9 nucleotides agree with TRBD2. Source material: peripheral blood. The CDR3 here is CASRITGLADEQFF. Written as DNA, the CDR3 is TGTGCCAGCAGGATCACGGGACTAGCCGATGAGCAGTTCTTC.